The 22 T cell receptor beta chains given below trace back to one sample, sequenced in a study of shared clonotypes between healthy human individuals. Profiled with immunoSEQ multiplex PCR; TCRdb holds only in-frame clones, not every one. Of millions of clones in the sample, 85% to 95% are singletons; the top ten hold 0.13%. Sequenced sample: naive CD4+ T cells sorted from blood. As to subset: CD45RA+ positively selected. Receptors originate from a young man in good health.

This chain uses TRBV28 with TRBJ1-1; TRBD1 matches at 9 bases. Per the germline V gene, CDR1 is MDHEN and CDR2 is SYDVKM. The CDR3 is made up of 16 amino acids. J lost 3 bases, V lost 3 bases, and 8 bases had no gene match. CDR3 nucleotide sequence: TGTGCCAGCAGTTTGCCTGCGGGACAGGGATACACTGAAGCTTTCTTT. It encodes CASSLPAGQGYTEAFF.

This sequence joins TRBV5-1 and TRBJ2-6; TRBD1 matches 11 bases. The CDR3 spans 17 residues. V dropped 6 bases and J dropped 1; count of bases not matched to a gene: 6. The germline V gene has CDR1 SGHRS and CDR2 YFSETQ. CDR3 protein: CASTGTGGRSGANVLTF. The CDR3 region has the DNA TGCGCCAGCACCGGGACAGGGGGAAGGTCTGGGGCCAACGTCCTGACTTTC.

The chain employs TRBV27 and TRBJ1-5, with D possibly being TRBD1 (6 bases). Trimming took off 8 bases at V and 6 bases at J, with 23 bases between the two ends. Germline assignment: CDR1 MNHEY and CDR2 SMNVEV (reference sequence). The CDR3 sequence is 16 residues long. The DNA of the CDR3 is TGTGCCAGCTGTACTGACGGGACAACGATGGGTCAGCCCCAGCATTTT. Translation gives CASCTDGTTMGQPQHF.

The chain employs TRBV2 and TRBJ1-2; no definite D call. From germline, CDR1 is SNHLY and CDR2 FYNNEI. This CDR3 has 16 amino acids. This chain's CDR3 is CASYQRAANHNYGYTF. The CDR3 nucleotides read TGTGCTAGTTACCAGAGGGCAGCGAACCATAACTATGGCTACACCTTC.

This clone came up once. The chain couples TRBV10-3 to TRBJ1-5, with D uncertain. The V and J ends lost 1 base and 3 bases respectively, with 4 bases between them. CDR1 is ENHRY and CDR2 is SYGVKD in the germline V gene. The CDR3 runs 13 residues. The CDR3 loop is CAISELTNQPQHF. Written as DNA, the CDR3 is TGTGCCATCAGTGAGTTGACCAATCAGCCCCAGCATTTT.

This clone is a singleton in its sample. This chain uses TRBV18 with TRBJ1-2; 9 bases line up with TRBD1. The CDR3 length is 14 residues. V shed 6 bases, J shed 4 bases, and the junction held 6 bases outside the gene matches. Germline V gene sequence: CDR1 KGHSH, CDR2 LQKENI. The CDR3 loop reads CASSTGQGGYGYTF. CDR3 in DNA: TGTGCCAGCTCGACGGGACAGGGCGGCTATGGCTACACCTTC.

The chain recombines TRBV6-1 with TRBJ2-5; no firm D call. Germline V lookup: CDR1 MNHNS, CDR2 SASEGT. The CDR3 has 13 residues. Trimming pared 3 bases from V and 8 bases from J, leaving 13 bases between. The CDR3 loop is CASSEVFGPTQYF. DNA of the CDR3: TGTGCCAGCAGTGAGGTTTTTGGGCCTACCCAGTACTTC.

This CDR3 reads CAISDGATNEKLFF. CDR3 coding DNA: TGTGCCATCAGTGACGGGGCAACTAATGAAAAACTGTTTTTT. This rearrangement joins TRBV10-3 to TRBJ1-4; D ambiguous. Trimming shortened V by 3 bases and J by 0 bases, and 5 bases separated the two germline ends. The CDR3 totals 14 residues. CDR1 and CDR2 (germline): ENHRY, SYGVKD.

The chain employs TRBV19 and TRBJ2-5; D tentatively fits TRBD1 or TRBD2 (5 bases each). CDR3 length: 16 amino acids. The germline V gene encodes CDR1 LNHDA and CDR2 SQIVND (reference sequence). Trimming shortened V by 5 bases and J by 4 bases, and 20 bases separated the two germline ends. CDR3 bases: TGTGCCAGTAGTTCCGATCTCCGGGGCTCGGGAGAGACCCAGTACTTC. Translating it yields CASSSDLRGSGETQYF.

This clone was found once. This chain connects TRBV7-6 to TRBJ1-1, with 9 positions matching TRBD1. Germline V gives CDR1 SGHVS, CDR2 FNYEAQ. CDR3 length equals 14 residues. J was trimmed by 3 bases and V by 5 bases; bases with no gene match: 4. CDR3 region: CASSIQGADTEAFF. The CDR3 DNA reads TGTGCCAGCAGCATACAGGGGGCGGACACTGAAGCTTTCTTT.

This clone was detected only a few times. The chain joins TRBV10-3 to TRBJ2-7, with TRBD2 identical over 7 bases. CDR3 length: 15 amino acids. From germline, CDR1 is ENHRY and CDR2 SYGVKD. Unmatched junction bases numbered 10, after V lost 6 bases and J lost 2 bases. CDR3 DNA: TGTGCCATCAGCCCCGGCCTAGCGGCTGCCTACGAGCAGTACTTC. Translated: CAISPGLAAAYEQYF.

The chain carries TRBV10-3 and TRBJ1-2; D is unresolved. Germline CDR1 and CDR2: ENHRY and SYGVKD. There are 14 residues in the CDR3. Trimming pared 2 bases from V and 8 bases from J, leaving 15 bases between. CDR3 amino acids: CAISEGPWVDGYTF. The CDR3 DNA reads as TGTGCCATCAGTGAGGGGCCTTGGGTCGACGGCTACACCTTC.

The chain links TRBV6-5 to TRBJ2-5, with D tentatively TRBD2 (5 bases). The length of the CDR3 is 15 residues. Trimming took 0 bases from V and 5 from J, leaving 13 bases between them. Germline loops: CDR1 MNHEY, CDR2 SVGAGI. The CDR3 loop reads CASSYSTGNGETQYF. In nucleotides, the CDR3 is TGTGCCAGCAGTTACTCGACCGGGAATGGCGAGACCCAGTACTTC.

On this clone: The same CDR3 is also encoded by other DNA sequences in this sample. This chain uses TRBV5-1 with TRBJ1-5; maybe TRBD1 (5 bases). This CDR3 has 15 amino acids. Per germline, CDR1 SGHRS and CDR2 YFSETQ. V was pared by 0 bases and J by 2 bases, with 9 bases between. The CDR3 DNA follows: TGCGCCAGCAGCTTGGAAGGGGCTCGCAATCAGCCCCAGCATTTT. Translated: CASSLEGARNQPQHF.

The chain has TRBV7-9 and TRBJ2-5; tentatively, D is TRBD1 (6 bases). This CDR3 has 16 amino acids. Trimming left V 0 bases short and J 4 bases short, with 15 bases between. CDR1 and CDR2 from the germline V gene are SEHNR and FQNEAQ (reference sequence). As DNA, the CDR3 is TGTGCCAGCAGCTTAGCGGTTCAGGGGCACGGAGAGACCCAGTACTTC. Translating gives CASSLAVQGHGETQYF.

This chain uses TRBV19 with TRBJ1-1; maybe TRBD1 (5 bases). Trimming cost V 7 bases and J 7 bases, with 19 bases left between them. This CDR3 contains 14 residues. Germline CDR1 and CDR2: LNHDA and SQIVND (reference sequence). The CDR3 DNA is TGTGCCAGTATCATCCGACGCGGGGGGTATGAAGCTTTCTTT. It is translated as CASIIRRGGYEAFF.

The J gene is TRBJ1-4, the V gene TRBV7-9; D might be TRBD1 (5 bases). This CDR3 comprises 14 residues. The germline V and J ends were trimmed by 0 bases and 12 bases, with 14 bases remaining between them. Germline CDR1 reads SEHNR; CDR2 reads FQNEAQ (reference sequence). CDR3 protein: CASSLASGGGQLFF. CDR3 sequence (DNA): TGTGCCAGCAGCTTAGCCAGCGGGGGTGGGCAACTGTTTTTT.

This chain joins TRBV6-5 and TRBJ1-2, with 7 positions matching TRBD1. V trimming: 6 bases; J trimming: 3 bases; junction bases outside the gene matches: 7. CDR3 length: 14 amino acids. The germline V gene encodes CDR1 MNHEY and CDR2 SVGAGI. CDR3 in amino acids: CASSRGRGDYGYTF. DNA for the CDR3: TGTGCCAGCAGCCGCGGCAGGGGGGACTATGGCTACACCTTC.

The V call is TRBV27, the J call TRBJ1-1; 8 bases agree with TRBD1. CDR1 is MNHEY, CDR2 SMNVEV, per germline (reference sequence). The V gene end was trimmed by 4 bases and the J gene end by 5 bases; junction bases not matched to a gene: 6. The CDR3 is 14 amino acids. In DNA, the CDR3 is TGTGCCAGCAGTTCCCGGACAGGGCGGACTGAAGCTTTCTTT. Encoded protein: CASSSRTGRTEAFF.

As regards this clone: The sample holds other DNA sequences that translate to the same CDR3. The CDR3 DNA reads TGTGCCAGCAGTGATGAGGGCGGCACTGAAGCTTTCTTT. This encodes CASSDEGGTEAFF. V is TRBV6-1 and J is TRBJ1-1; D is undetermined. The length of the CDR3 is 13 residues. Trimming took 3 bases from V and 4 from J, leaving 9 bases between them. Germline CDR1 is MNHNS and CDR2 is SASEGT.

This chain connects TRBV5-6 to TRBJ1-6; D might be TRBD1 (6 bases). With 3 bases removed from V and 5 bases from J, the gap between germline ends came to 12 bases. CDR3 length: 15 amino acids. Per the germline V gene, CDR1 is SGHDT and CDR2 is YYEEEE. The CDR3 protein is CASSSPQGNNSPLHF. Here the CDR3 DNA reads TGTGCCAGCAGCTCCCCACAGGGAAATAATTCACCCCTCCACTTT. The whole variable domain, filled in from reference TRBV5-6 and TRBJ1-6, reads DAGVTQSPTHLIKTRGQQVTLRCSPKSGHDTVSWYQQALGQGPQFIFQYYEEEERQRGNFPDRFSGHQFPNYSSELNVNALLLGDSALYLCASSSPQGNNSPLHFGNGTRLTVT.

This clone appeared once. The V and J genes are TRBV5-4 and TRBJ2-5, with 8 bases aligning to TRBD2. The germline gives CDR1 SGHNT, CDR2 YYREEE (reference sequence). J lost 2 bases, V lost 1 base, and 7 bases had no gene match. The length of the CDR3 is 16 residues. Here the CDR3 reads CASSLNSGNPQETQYF. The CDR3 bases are TGTGCCAGCAGCTTGAATAGCGGGAACCCTCAAGAGACCCAGTACTTC.